The rows below give T cell receptor beta chains drawn from one sample of a study of T cells in Graves' hyperthyroidism and ophthalmopathy. Each CDR3 protein gets one entry after TCRdb re-called the multiplex PCR reads with MiXCR. Seen here are 450,000 to 550,000 distinct CDR3 sequences, roughly 24% observed once, and the top ten hold 11%. Sequencing was done on a sample of blood. All receptors derive from a woman in her 30s with Graves' ophthalmopathy. The CDR3 runs from the conserved cysteine through the conserved F or W. The D gene is left open where the match is weak. Clone size, where shown, is once, few, many, or a class for clones that have expanded.

size: many; length: 15; J: TRBJ2-7; V: TRBV7-8; D: .; DNA: TGTGCCAGCAGCCCAAGGACCGTGGTAGCCTACGAGCAGTACTTC; CDR3: CASSPRTVVAYEQYF
size: few; length: 15; J: TRBJ2-7; V: TRBV6-1; D: TRBD1; DNA: TGTGCCAGCAGGCTAGGGACAGGGCGCTCCTACGAGCAGTACTTC; CDR3: CASRLGTGRSYEQYF
size: many; length: 14; J: TRBJ1-1; V: TRBV20-1; D: .; DNA: TGCAGTGCTCCGTCGACCGCGGTGAACACTGAAGCTTTCTTT; CDR3: CSAPSTAVNTEAFF
size: many; length: 14; J: TRBJ1-1; V: TRBV13; D: .; DNA: TGTGCCAGCAGCTTTGAGGGGATGAACACTGAAGCTTTCTTT; CDR3: CASSFEGMNTEAFF
size: few; length: 16; J: TRBJ1-6; V: TRBV27; D: TRBD1; DNA: TGTGCCAGCAGTATCCGACCAGGGGGCGTAAATTCACCCCTCCACTTT; CDR3: CASSIRPGGVNSPLHF
size: once; length: 15; J: TRBJ1-1; V: TRBV12-3/TRBV12-4; D: .; DNA: TGTGCCAGCAGCCAACCTTCCGGGGTCGTGGCTGAAGCTTTCTTT; CDR3: CASSQPSGVVAEAFF
size: .; length: 16; J: TRBJ2-2; V: TRBV4-1; D: .; DNA: TGCGCCAGCAGCGTCGGATTCCTGATCTTTACCGGGGAGCTGTTTTTT; CDR3: CASSVGFLIFTGELFF
size: few; length: 13; J: TRBJ2-7; V: TRBV6-1; D: .; DNA: TGTGCCAGCAGTCCCACAAGTACCTACGAGCAGTACTTC; CDR3: CASSPTSTYEQYF
size: .; length: 16; J: TRBJ1-5; V: TRBV19; D: TRBD1; DNA: TGTGCCAGTAGTAGACGGACAGGGGATGGCAATCAGCCCCAGCATTTT; CDR3: CASSRRTGDGNQPQHF
size: few; length: 12; J: TRBJ2-5; V: TRBV11-2; D: .; DNA: TGTGCCAGCAGCGCCACACAAGAGACCCAGTACTTC; CDR3: CASSATQETQYF
size: .; length: 14; J: TRBJ2-2; V: TRBV5-1; D: .; DNA: TGCGCCAGCTCCCGTTGGGGGGTCACCGGGGAGCTGTTTTTT; CDR3: CASSRWGVTGELFF
size: few; length: 14; J: TRBJ1-5; V: TRBV20-1; D: .; DNA: TGCAGTGCGCCTAAGCGGGGAACGGTTCAGCCCCAGCATTTT; CDR3: CSAPKRGTVQPQHF
size: many; length: 15; J: TRBJ1-2; V: TRBV12-3/TRBV12-4; D: TRBD1; DNA: TGTGCCAGCAGCCCTACGTGGCAGGGGGCGGATGGCTACACCTTC; CDR3: CASSPTWQGADGYTF
size: few; length: 17; J: TRBJ2-7; V: TRBV28; D: TRBD2; DNA: TGTGCCAGCAGTTTTAGGGGTCCGATTAGCGGGAGGACCGAGCAGTACTTC; CDR3: CASSFRGPISGRTEQYF
size: .; length: 17; J: TRBJ2-2; V: TRBV2; D: TRBD2; DNA: TGTGCCAGCAGTGAATCGGGACTAGCGGCAAACACCGGGGAGCTGTTTTTT; CDR3: CASSESGLAANTGELFF
size: .; length: 15; J: TRBJ1-2; V: TRBV6-1; D: TRBD1; DNA: TGTGCCAGCAGTGAATACCCAGGGGGAGGCTATGGCTACACCTTC; CDR3: CASSEYPGGGYGYTF
size: .; length: 12; J: TRBJ1-1; V: TRBV28; D: .; DNA: TGTGCCAGCAGTGCCGAGGGCCGGCTGGCTTTCTTT; CDR3: CASSAEGRLAFF
size: many; length: 14; J: TRBJ2-7; V: TRBV27; D: .; DNA: TGTGCCAGTAAAACGGGACTGGCCTCCTACGAGCAGTACTTC; CDR3: CASKTGLASYEQYF
size: few; length: 14; J: TRBJ2-7; V: TRBV20-1; D: .; DNA: TGCAGTGCTAGAGATGGGTCGAGTAGCAACGAGCAGTACTTC; CDR3: CSARDGSSSNEQYF
size: many; length: 10; J: TRBJ2-7; V: TRBV29-1; D: .; DNA: TGCAGCGCGAAAGACTACGAGCAGTACTTC; CDR3: CSAKDYEQYF
size: .; length: 15; J: TRBJ2-5; V: TRBV28; D: .; DNA: TGTGCCAGCACCGTGGTGGCGGCGGCCCAAGAGACCCAGTACTTC; CDR3: CASTVVAAAQETQYF
size: few; length: 12; J: TRBJ2-7; V: TRBV29-1; D: .; DNA: TGCAGCGTTGGGTCAGGTCCCTACGAGCAGTACTTC; CDR3: CSVGSGPYEQYF
size: few; length: 11; J: TRBJ2-2; V: TRBV12-3/TRBV12-4; D: .; DNA: TGTGCCAGCTACACAACCGGGGAGCTGTTTTTT; CDR3: CASYTTGELFF
size: .; length: 15; J: TRBJ2-5; V: TRBV7-2; D: TRBD2; DNA: TGTGCCAGCAGCTTGGTTGCGGGAGAGGTAGAGACCCAGTACTTC; CDR3: CASSLVAGEVETQYF
size: many; length: 14; J: TRBJ1-1; V: TRBV2; D: .; DNA: TGTGCCAGCAAGGGGGGCGCACCGGACACTGAAGCTTTCTTT; CDR3: CASKGGAPDTEAFF
size: .; length: 14; J: TRBJ2-7; V: TRBV6-2/TRBV6-3; D: .; DNA: TGTGCCAGCACTGATGACATTTTCTCCTACGAGCAGTACTTC; CDR3: CASTDDIFSYEQYF
size: many; length: 14; J: TRBJ1-2; V: TRBV6-5; D: TRBD1; DNA: TGTGCCAGCAGTCAGGACAGGGACAACTATGGCTACACCTTC; CDR3: CASSQDRDNYGYTF
size: many; length: 14; J: TRBJ2-5; V: TRBV27; D: .; DNA: TGTGCCAGCAGTCCGCGACCCGACAAAGAGACCCAGTACTTC; CDR3: CASSPRPDKETQYF
size: many; length: 15; J: TRBJ1-1; V: TRBV19; D: TRBD1; DNA: TGTGCCAGTAGTATCCCCGGGACAGGGAGGACTGAAGCTTTCTTT; CDR3: CASSIPGTGRTEAFF
size: many; length: 12; J: TRBJ1-2; V: TRBV20-1; D: .; DNA: TGCAGTGCTAGTGGGACCAACTATGGCTACACCTTC; CDR3: CSASGTNYGYTF
size: many; length: 12; J: TRBJ1-5; V: TRBV2; D: .; DNA: TGTGCCAGCAAGACAAGCAATCAGCCCCAGCATTTT; CDR3: CASKTSNQPQHF
size: .; length: 17; J: TRBJ1-3; V: TRBV6-1; D: .; DNA: TGTGCCAGCAGCTCGGATACAGGGCCCCTCTCTGGAAACACCATATATTTT; CDR3: CASSSDTGPLSGNTIYF
size: many; length: 13; J: TRBJ2-5; V: TRBV11-1; D: .; DNA: TGTGCCAGCAGCAGGACTAACCAAGAGACCCAGTACTTC; CDR3: CASSRTNQETQYF
size: .; length: 14; J: TRBJ2-7; V: TRBV6-5; D: .; DNA: TGTGCCAGCAGTTACCGCGCGGGAAGAAGCGAGCAGTACTTC; CDR3: CASSYRAGRSEQYF
size: few; length: 15; J: TRBJ2-5; V: TRBV5-1; D: TRBD2; DNA: TGCGCCAGCAGCTTGGTTTACGGGGGGCAAGAGACCCAGTACTTC; CDR3: CASSLVYGGQETQYF